The rows below give T cell receptor beta chains drawn from one sample of a study of cytotoxic CD8 clonotypes in ibrutinib-treated CLL. Assay: immunoSEQ multiplex PCR; the TCRdb copy retains only in-frame clones and omits some. Seen here are 120,000 to 150,000 clones, approximately 75% observed once, and the top ten hold about 29%. Material: PBMCs, obtained after 12 months of ibrutinib treatment. The receptor source for this set is a human donor with chronic lymphocytic leukemia. Each CDR3 is given with its conserved first and last residue. A D gene is named only where the DNA matches it firmly. Where a row states a size, it is once, few, many or the class of an expanded clone; other rows omit it.

cdr3_nt cdr3_aa d_call v_call clone_size j_call
TGTGCCAGCAGCAACGACAGGGCCTGGGGGGACGAGCAGTACTTC CASSNDRAWGDEQYF NA TRBV9 NA TRBJ2-7
TGTGCCAGCAGTGAAGCAAAAGGGCAGGGGATCTCAAAGCAGTACTTC CASSEAKGQGISKQYF NA TRBV6-1 NA TRBJ2-7
TGTGCCAGTAGTATTTTACGGCCGATCCGGGGGGCCGATACGCAGTATTTT CASSILRPIRGADTQYF NA TRBV19 NA TRBJ2-3
TGTGCCAGCAGCCAAGTAGCGGGAGGGCATAAAGATACGCAGTATTTT CASSQVAGGHKDTQYF TRBD2 TRBV4-2 NA TRBJ2-3
TGTGCCAGCAGCGTACGGCAGGGAACTGAAGCTTTCTTT CASSVRQGTEAFF NA TRBV9 NA TRBJ1-1
TGTGCCAGCAGGGGGATATTGAACACTGAAGCTTTCTTT CASRGILNTEAFF NA TRBV28 many TRBJ1-1
TGTGCCAGCAGCCCTCCGGGACAGGGGGCTTGGGAGACCCAGTACTTC CASSPPGQGAWETQYF TRBD1 TRBV6-6 NA TRBJ2-5
TGTGCCAGCAGCTTAGGGGACAGACCAGAGACCCAGTACTTC CASSLGDRPETQYF TRBD1 TRBV7-2 NA TRBJ2-5
TGCGCCAGCAGTCTTCAGGGCGTGGAAGATACGCAGTATTTT CASSLQGVEDTQYF NA TRBV5-1 NA TRBJ2-3
TGTGCCAGCAGCGTACAGGGCGCTGGAGAGCAGTACTTC CASSVQGAGEQYF NA TRBV9 NA TRBJ2-7
TGTGCCAGCAGCCACACAGGGGGCACTGAAGCTTTCTTT CASSHTGGTEAFF TRBD1 TRBV9 few TRBJ1-1
TGTGCCAGCTTCCCTCTACTAGCGGGGGTAGCGGAGACCCAGTACTTC CASFPLLAGVAETQYF TRBD2 TRBV28 NA TRBJ2-5
TGTGCCAGCAGCCACTCCCCGGGGGGGGCCTACGAGCAGTACTTC CASSHSPGGAYEQYF TRBD2 TRBV5-4 once TRBJ2-7